Following are 9 T cell receptor beta chains from one sample sequenced in a study of OX40 agonist ivuxolimab in advanced cancers. TCRdb's copy holds only in-frame clones and misses some; the assay was immunoSEQ multiplex PCR. Among approximately 130,000 clones listed, roughly 91% were seen once. Sequencing used CD4+ or CD8+ T cells sorted from blood, obtained in a trial of the OX40 agonist ivuxolimab. These receptors originate from an adult with an advanced solid tumor such as melanoma, head and neck, liver or kidney cancer.

The J gene is TRBJ1-1, the V gene TRBV11-2; D unclear. This CDR3 has 13 residues. The germline V gene encodes CDR1 SGHAT and CDR2 FQNNGV. The V and J ends lost 4 bases and 3 bases respectively, with 9 bases between them. CDR3 in DNA: TGTGCCAGCAGCTCGCGCCTGGACACTGAAGCTTTCTTT. Protein product: CASSSRLDTEAFF.

The chain employs TRBV9 and TRBJ2-3; D is unclear. The V end was cut by 0 bases, the J end by 1 base, with 6 bases between. This CDR3 is 14 amino acids long. Germline V gene lookup returns CDR1 SGDLS and CDR2 YYNGEE. The CDR3 spells CASSVVSRTDTQYF. For the CDR3, the DNA is TGTGCCAGCAGCGTAGTGTCTCGCACAGATACGCAGTATTTT.

This chain connects TRBV6-5 to TRBJ1-5, with 7 bases matching TRBD1. Germline-derived CDR1 and CDR2 are MNHEY and SVGAGI. The ends lost 2 bases at V and 7 bases at J; junction bases unmatched: 2. The CDR3 has 13 residues. CDR3 sequence reads: CASSYLRGQPQHF. The CDR3 DNA reads TGTGCCAGCAGTTACCTCAGGGGGCAGCCCCAGCATTTT.

This chain connects TRBV7-2 to TRBJ2-2, with D perhaps matching TRBD2 (6 bases). The CDR3 has 14 amino acids. Trimming left V 5 bases short and J 2 bases short, with 9 bases between. Germline CDR1 and CDR2: SGHTA and FQGNSA. The chain's CDR3 is CASSAGRNTGELFF. CDR3 nucleotide sequence: TGTGCCAGCAGCGCGGGAAGAAACACCGGGGAGCTGTTTTTT.

The chain recombines TRBV2 with TRBJ2-1; D call uncertain. V lost 6 bases to trimming and J lost 3 bases, with 6 bases between them. In germline, CDR1 is SNHLY, CDR2 FYNNEI. This CDR3 has 12 residues. The CDR3 DNA reads as TGTGCCAGCAGCCTCGACTACAATGAGCAGTTCTTC. Protein: CASSLDYNEQFF.

The chain carries TRBV6-5 and TRBJ2-3; D unclear. Trimming removed 6 bases at V and 5 bases at J, with 15 bases between. There are 14 residues in the CDR3. Looked up from germline, CDR1 is MNHEY and CDR2 is SVGAGI. The CDR3 DNA reads as TGTGCCAGCAGCCAGACTCTAATCATAGATACGCAGTATTTT. It codes for CASSQTLIIDTQYF.

V is TRBV5-1 and J is TRBJ2-1; TRBD2 aligns across 12 bases. The J segment lost 7 bases and the V segment lost 5 bases, leaving 10 bases of the junction unmatched. This CDR3 comprises 16 residues. Germline loops: CDR1 SGHRS, CDR2 YFSETQ. CDR3 nucleotides: TGCGCCAGCAGTTTTGTCTCTAGCGGGGGGGAAAATGAGCAGTTCTTC. It yields the protein CASSFVSSGGENEQFF.

The rearrangement uses TRBV25-1 and TRBJ1-3, with a weak D call TRBD1 (6 bases). Trimming removed 0 bases from V and 2 bases from J, with 8 bases in between. The CDR3 has 15 residues. From germline, CDR1 is MGHDK and CDR2 SYGVNS. CDR3 DNA: TGTGCCAGCAGTGAATATCCAGGGGCTGGAAACACCATATATTTT. This gives the protein CASSEYPGAGNTIYF.

This clone is a singleton in its sample. One end of the junction varies from germline; a read error may be responsible. This chain links TRBV11-3 with TRBJ2-7, with TRBD1 as a possible D gene (5 bases). This CDR3 spans 15 amino acids. Germline CDR1 is SGHNT and CDR2 is YENEEA. CDR3 bases: TGTGCCAGCAGCTTAGGGGGCTCCCGCTCCCACGAGCAGTACTTC. This translates into CASSLGGSRSHEQYF.